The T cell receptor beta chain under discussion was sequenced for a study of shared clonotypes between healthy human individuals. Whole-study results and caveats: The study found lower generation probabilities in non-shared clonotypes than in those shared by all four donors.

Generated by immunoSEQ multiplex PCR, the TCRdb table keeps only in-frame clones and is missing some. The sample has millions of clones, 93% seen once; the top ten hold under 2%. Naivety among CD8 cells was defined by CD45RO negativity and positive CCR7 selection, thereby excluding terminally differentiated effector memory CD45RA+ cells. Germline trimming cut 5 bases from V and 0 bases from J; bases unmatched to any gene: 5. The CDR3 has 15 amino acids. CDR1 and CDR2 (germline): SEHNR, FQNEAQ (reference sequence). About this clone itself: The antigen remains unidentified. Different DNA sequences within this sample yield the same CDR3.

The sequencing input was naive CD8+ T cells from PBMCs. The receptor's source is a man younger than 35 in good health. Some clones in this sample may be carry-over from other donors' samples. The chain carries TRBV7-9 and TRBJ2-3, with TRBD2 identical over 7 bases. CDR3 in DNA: TGTGCCAGCAGCCCTAGCGGAGTAAGCACAGATACGCAGTATTTT. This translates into CASSPSGVSTDTQYF.